This is a list of T cell receptor beta chains from one sample in a study of beta chain features in type 1 diabetes. Data came from immunoSEQ multiplex PCR; TCRdb stores just in-frame clones and leaves some out. This table holds about 410,000 clones, approximately 15% found once. The sequenced material came from naive CD4+ T cells from blood. These receptors originate from a man aged 30 to 39 in good health. Both conserved end residues are part of each CDR3. A D gene is named only where the DNA matches it firmly. Only part of the rows carry a size: once, few, many, or a class if the clone is expanded.

D gene: -
clone size: few
J gene: TRBJ1-2
V gene: TRBV4-1
CDR3 DNA: TGCGCCAGCAGCCTGGAGCGGGCAGGAAACTATGGCTACACCTTC
CDR3 protein: CASSLERAGNYGYTF

D gene: -
clone size: -
J gene: TRBJ1-2
V gene: TRBV18
CDR3 DNA: TGTGCCAGCTCACCGAAGGACAGTGCGGGCTACACCTTC
CDR3 protein: CASSPKDSAGYTF

D gene: -
clone size: -
J gene: TRBJ2-6
V gene: TRBV5-1
CDR3 DNA: TGCGCCAGCAGCTTGGCCGCTGGGGCCAACGTCCTGACTTTC
CDR3 protein: CASSLAAGANVLTF

D gene: TRBD1
clone size: -
J gene: TRBJ2-3
V gene: TRBV5-1
CDR3 DNA: TGCGCCAGCAGAGGTTCCGGGACAGATCTTACAGATACGGTGGTTGAGTATCAGTATTTT
CDR3 protein: CASRGSGTDLTDTVVEYQYF

D gene: TRBD2
clone size: -
J gene: TRBJ2-4
V gene: TRBV12-5
CDR3 DNA: TGTGCTAGTGGTTTGGGCCTCGGGAGGAAGGAGGACATTCAGTACTTC
CDR3 protein: CASGLGLGRKEDIQYF

D gene: -
clone size: few
J gene: TRBJ1-4
V gene: TRBV6-5
CDR3 DNA: TGTGCCAGCAGTCCACCGGGCCTAACTAATGAAAAACTGTTTTTT
CDR3 protein: CASSPPGLTNEKLFF

D gene: -
clone size: -
J gene: TRBJ2-6
V gene: TRBV4-3
CDR3 DNA: TGCGCCAGCAGCCAAGCCCCCGGCTCTGGGGCCAACGTCCTGACTTTC
CDR3 protein: CASSQAPGSGANVLTF

D gene: TRBD1
clone size: -
J gene: TRBJ2-7
V gene: TRBV9
CDR3 DNA: TGTGCCAGCACCCGGACAGGGACGCCGTACGAGCAGTACTTC
CDR3 protein: CASTRTGTPYEQYF

D gene: -
clone size: few
J gene: TRBJ1-3
V gene: TRBV30
CDR3 DNA: TGTGCCTGGAGTGTACAGACAGGATTAACTGGAAACACCATATATTTT
CDR3 protein: CAWSVQTGLTGNTIYF

D gene: -
clone size: few
J gene: TRBJ1-2
V gene: TRBV9
CDR3 DNA: TGTGCCAGCAGCGTAGGCGGGACCAACTATGGCTACACCTTC
CDR3 protein: CASSVGGTNYGYTF

D gene: TRBD1
clone size: once
J gene: TRBJ2-4
V gene: TRBV11-2
CDR3 DNA: TGTGCCAGCAGCTTAGGACGGACAGGAGTGAACATTCAGTACTTC
CDR3 protein: CASSLGRTGVNIQYF

D gene: -
clone size: -
J gene: TRBJ2-1
V gene: TRBV30
CDR3 DNA: TGTGCCTGGAGCCCGGGACGGAGATACAATGAGCAGTTCTTC
CDR3 protein: CAWSPGRRYNEQFF

D gene: TRBD1
clone size: -
J gene: TRBJ1-2
V gene: TRBV25-1
CDR3 DNA: TGTGCCAGCAGTGATGGTAGACAGGGGGTAAAAAGAGGCTACACCTTC
CDR3 protein: CASSDGRQGVKRGYTF

D gene: TRBD2
clone size: -
J gene: TRBJ2-3
V gene: TRBV5-4
CDR3 DNA: TGTGCCAGCAGCTCTAGCGGGAGAATGGATACGCAGTATTTT
CDR3 protein: CASSSSGRMDTQYF

D gene: -
clone size: -
J gene: TRBJ1-4
V gene: TRBV7-9
CDR3 DNA: TGTGCCAGCAGCCTGCACAGGACGCCTAATGAAAAACTGTTTTTT
CDR3 protein: CASSLHRTPNEKLFF

D gene: TRBD2
clone size: few
J gene: TRBJ2-1
V gene: TRBV5-1
CDR3 DNA: TGCGCCAGCAGCTTGGTTGGGACTAGTAGGTACAATGAGCAGTTCTTC
CDR3 protein: CASSLVGTSRYNEQFF

D gene: -
clone size: -
J gene: TRBJ2-6
V gene: TRBV2
CDR3 DNA: TGTGCCAGCGGGTGGGCCTCTGGGGCCAACGTCCTGACTTTC
CDR3 protein: CASGWASGANVLTF

D gene: TRBD1
clone size: few
J gene: TRBJ1-4
V gene: TRBV7-9
CDR3 DNA: TGTGCCAGCAGCTTAGGACAGGGACGGTGGGAAAAACTGTTTTTT
CDR3 protein: CASSLGQGRWEKLFF

D gene: -
clone size: few
J gene: TRBJ2-2
V gene: TRBV7-6
CDR3 DNA: TGTGCCAGCAGCTTACGGGTTGGGGAGCTGTTTTTT
CDR3 protein: CASSLRVGELFF

D gene: -
clone size: -
J gene: TRBJ2-3
V gene: TRBV5-1
CDR3 DNA: TGCGCCAGCAGCTTGGGGTCCAGTCGGACGTCCACAGATACGCAGTATTTT
CDR3 protein: CASSLGSSRTSTDTQYF

D gene: -
clone size: -
J gene: TRBJ2-2
V gene: TRBV5-6
CDR3 DNA: TGTGCCAGCAGCCGCCCTCCGGGGGAGCTGTTTTTT
CDR3 protein: CASSRPPGELFF

D gene: TRBD2
clone size: few
J gene: TRBJ2-5
V gene: TRBV5-1
CDR3 DNA: TGCGCCAGCAGGAGTGGGAGAGGAGGACTAGCGGGGAAAGAGACCCAGTACTTC
CDR3 protein: CASRSGRGGLAGKETQYF

D gene: TRBD2
clone size: -
J gene: TRBJ2-1
V gene: TRBV6-5
CDR3 DNA: TGTGCCAGCAGCAGAAGCGGGAGGGCCCACAATGAGCAGTTCTTC
CDR3 protein: CASSRSGRAHNEQFF

D gene: TRBD2
clone size: few
J gene: TRBJ2-1
V gene: TRBV4-1
CDR3 DNA: TGCGCCAGCAGCCAAGAGACTAGCGGGAGTAGCTCCTACAATGAGCAGTTCTTC
CDR3 protein: CASSQETSGSSSYNEQFF

D gene: -
clone size: few
J gene: TRBJ2-1
V gene: TRBV7-2
CDR3 DNA: TGTGCCAGCAGTTGGAGAGGTCTCCTTGGGGACAATGAGCAGTTCTTC
CDR3 protein: CASSWRGLLGDNEQFF

D gene: TRBD2
clone size: -
J gene: TRBJ2-5
V gene: TRBV9
CDR3 DNA: TGTGCCAGCAGCCCTAGACTAGCGGGACAAGAGACCCAGTACTTC
CDR3 protein: CASSPRLAGQETQYF

D gene: -
clone size: -
J gene: TRBJ1-5
V gene: TRBV7-2
CDR3 DNA: TGTGCCAGCAGCTTAGTAAGGGAACAGCCCCAGCATTTT
CDR3 protein: CASSLVREQPQHF

D gene: -
clone size: few
J gene: TRBJ2-1
V gene: TRBV7-2
CDR3 DNA: TGTGCCAGCAGCCAGGTCAATGAGCAGTTCTTC
CDR3 protein: CASSQVNEQFF

D gene: TRBD1
clone size: few
J gene: TRBJ1-2
V gene: TRBV29-1
CDR3 DNA: TGCAGCGTTGGGAGCCCGCGGGACAGGGGCCGTAACTATGGCTACACCTTC
CDR3 protein: CSVGSPRDRGRNYGYTF

D gene: -
clone size: few
J gene: TRBJ1-4
V gene: TRBV29-1
CDR3 DNA: TGCAGCGTTGCGTCCAGGGTGCATGAAAAACTGTTTTTT
CDR3 protein: CSVASRVHEKLFF